This TCR beta chain was profiled in a study of blood T cell repertoires in COVID-19. Study background: From T cells, B-cell-depleted T cells, or PBMCs came the material, which was cDNA or gDNA.

The junction had 18 bases not matched to a gene; V was cut back by 3 bases and J by 7 bases. CDR3 size: 18 residues. CDR1 is SGHDT, CDR2 YYEEEE, per germline. Generated by immunoSEQ multiplex PCR, the TCRdb table keeps only in-frame clones and is missing some. This sample has fewer than 350,000 clones; more than 85% occur once, and the top ten carry approximately 2.9%. The V call is TRBV5-6, the J call TRBJ1-3; 8 nucleotides match TRBD1. The source is a man aged 35 to 55 who had been exposed to COVID-19. The sample was PBMCs or T cells enriched from blood (not recorded which). CDR3 in amino acids: CASSYRDRPLTSRNTIYF. In DNA, the CDR3 is TGTGCCAGCAGCTACCGGGACAGGCCGCTAACCAGCAGGAACACCATATATTTT.